This T cell receptor beta chain was identified during a study of OX40 agonist ivuxolimab in advanced cancers. Study in general: Six ivuxolimab dose levels, 0.01 to 10 mg/kg, were given intravenously every 2 weeks. Past anti-PD-1, anti-PD-L1 or anti-CTLA-4 therapy was accepted, and roughly 42% had received some.

CDR1 is SGHRS and CDR2 is YFSETQ in the germline V gene. The CDR3 extends over 15 amino acids. V shed 4 bases and J 0 bases; nucleotides not matched to a gene: 4. TCRdb's copy holds only in-frame clones and misses some; the assay was immunoSEQ multiplex PCR. The table includes around 25,000 clones, 83% detected once. Material: CD4+ or CD8+ T cells sorted from blood, obtained in a trial of the OX40 agonist ivuxolimab. This chain connects TRBV5-1 to TRBJ1-3; TRBD1 matches at 7 bases. The TCR was taken from an adult with an advanced solid tumor such as melanoma, head and neck, liver or kidney cancer. CDR3 region: CASSLTGDSGNTIYF. DNA of the CDR3: TGCGCCAGCAGCCTCACAGGGGACTCTGGAAACACCATATATTTT.